This passage covers 6 T cell receptor beta chains from one sample sequenced in a study. TCRdb analysed the RT-PCR reads with MiXCR anew, one entry per CDR3 protein. Of around 700,000 distinct CDR3 sequences in the sample, about 14% were seen once. The sequencing input was memory CD4+ T cells from blood. These receptors came from a female donor in good health, serving as a healthy control.

This clonotype was seen at least ten times. The chain carries TRBV7-2 and TRBJ2-5, with a tentative D call TRBD1 (5 bases). CDR3 length equals 15 residues. From germline, CDR1 is SGHTA and CDR2 FQGNSA. Trimming took off 2 bases at V and 1 base at J, with 11 bases between the two ends. The CDR3 coding sequence is TGTGCCAGCAGCTTACGCCAGGGAACCCAAGAGACCCAGTACTTC. Its protein is CASSLRQGTQETQYF.

This chain uses TRBV18 with TRBJ2-3; D remains ambiguous. Germline CDR1 KGHSH, CDR2 LQKENI. Trimming removed 2 bases at V and 3 bases at J, with 9 bases between. This CDR3 is built from 14 residues. CDR3 region: CASSPNHSTDTQYF. CDR3 bases: TGTGCCAGCTCACCAAATCACAGTACAGATACGCAGTATTTT.

There are many counts of this clonotype. The J gene is TRBJ2-7, the V gene TRBV4-1; 8 bases map to TRBD1. V trimming: 2 bases; J trimming: 2 bases; junction bases outside the gene matches: 5. This CDR3 comprises 15 residues. Germline V gene data show CDR1 as MGHRA and CDR2 as YSYEKL. DNA of the CDR3: TGCGCCAGCAGCCAACGGACAGGGACTCCCTACGAGCAGTACTTC. Protein product: CASSQRTGTPYEQYF.

This clonotype was recorded a few times. The V gene is TRBV12-3 or TRBV12-4, the J gene TRBJ1-5; D gene uncertain. V was pared by 3 bases and J by 9 bases, with 9 bases between. This CDR3 region has 12 residues. CDR3 region: CASSFYFRPQHF. CDR3 nucleotides: TGTGCCAGCAGTTTCTACTTTCGGCCCCAGCATTTT.

In this sample, this clonotype turned up many times. The junction and the germline gene differ at one end; a read error may be behind it. The V and J genes are TRBV5-1 and TRBJ2-1; 13 positions agree with TRBD2. The CDR3 contains 16 residues. CDR1 and CDR2 (germline): SGHRS, YFSETQ. The CDR3 DNA reads as TGTGCCAGCAGCTTGGGACTAGCGGGGACCTACAATGAGCAGTTCTTC. It codes for CASSLGLAGTYNEQFF.

This chain connects TRBV21-1 to TRBJ2-2; the D segment call TRBD2 is taken from the table without a DNA check. TRBV21-1 is noted as a pseudogene. This CDR3 is 19 amino acids long. The CDR3 nucleotides read TGTGCCAGCAGCAAAGGGACTAGCGGGAGGTTTACGAACACCGGGGAGCTGTTTTTT. Its translation is CASSKGTSGRFTNTGELFF.